This T cell receptor (beta chain) was identified during a study of response to subunit inactivated influenza vaccine (dated 2018 in TCRdb). Study-wide context: Deep quantitative T cell receptor repertoire profiling was used in the study to track responses to a trivalent subunit inactivated influenza vaccine. Study-wide conclusions, independent of this receptor: The authors proposed that each seasonal influenza vaccination may bring in only a limited number of new T cells.

Libraries were made using RT-PCR. TCRdb lists the instrument as Illumina HiSeq 2500. The public reads were reanalyzed by TCRdb: fastp trimming at Q25, MiXCR alignment, in-frame beta chains only. Entries are consolidated by CDR3 protein sequence, retaining the most common genes and DNA. The sample yields 860,000 or so distinct CDR3 sequences; 21% were counted once. The top ten hold 10% of the sample. The CDR3 numbers 13 residues from cysteine through phenylalanine. The only DNA kept is the CDR3, 39 bases in frame from the first base. Trimming at the junction amounts to 4 bases on V and 3 bases on J, and the germline ends lie 10 bases apart. CDR1 and CDR2, per the germline V gene, are MNHEY and SVGEGT. In regard to this clonotype: Its cognate antigen has yet to be identified. No quality values exist for individual bases; no much larger clone is one base distant.

The sample was PBMCs from blood, taken less than 6 days after vaccination. This chain joins TRBV6-2 or TRBV6-3 to TRBJ2-7, and the D gene may be TRBD1, 6 bases matching. This receptor was obtained from a man aged 50-60 years who received an inactivated influenza vaccine. Donor details come from another sample of the same person, matched by shared clones. The DNA is as follows: TGTGCCAGCAGTTCGGGACAACTCTACGAGCAGTACTTC. This sequence encodes CASSSGQLYEQYF.